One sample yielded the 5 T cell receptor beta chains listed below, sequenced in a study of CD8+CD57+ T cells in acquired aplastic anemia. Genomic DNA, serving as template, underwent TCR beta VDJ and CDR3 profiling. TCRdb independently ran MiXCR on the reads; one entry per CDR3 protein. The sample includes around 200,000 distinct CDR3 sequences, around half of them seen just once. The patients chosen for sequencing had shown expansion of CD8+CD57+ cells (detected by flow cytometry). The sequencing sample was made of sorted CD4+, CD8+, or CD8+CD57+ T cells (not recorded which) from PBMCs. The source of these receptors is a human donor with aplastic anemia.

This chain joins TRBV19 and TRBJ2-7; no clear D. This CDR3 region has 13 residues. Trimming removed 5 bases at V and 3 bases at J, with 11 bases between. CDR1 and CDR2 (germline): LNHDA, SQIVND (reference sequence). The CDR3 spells CASSGGGIYEQYF. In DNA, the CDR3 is TGTGCCAGTAGTGGCGGCGGAATCTACGAGCAGTACTTC.

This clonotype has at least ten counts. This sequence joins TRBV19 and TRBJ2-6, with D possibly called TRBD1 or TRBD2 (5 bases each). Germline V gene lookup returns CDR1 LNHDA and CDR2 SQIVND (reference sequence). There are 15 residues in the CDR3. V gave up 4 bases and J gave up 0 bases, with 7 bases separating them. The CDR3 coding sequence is TGTGCCAGTAGTACAGGGAGCTCTGGGGCCAACGTCCTGACTTTC. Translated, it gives CASSTGSSGANVLTF.

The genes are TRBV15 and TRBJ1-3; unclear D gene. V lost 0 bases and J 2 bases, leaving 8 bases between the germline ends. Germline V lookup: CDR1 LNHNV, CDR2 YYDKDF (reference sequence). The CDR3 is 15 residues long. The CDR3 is CATSRDRSPGNTIYF. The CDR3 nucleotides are TGTGCCACCAGCAGAGATCGCAGTCCTGGAAACACCATATATTTT.

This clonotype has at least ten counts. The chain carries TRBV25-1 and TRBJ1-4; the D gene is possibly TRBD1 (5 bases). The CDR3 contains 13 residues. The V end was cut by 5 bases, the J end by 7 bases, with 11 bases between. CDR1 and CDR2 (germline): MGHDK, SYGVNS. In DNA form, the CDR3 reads TGTGCCAGCAGTCGGGACGGCCGTGAAAAACTGTTTTTT. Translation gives CASSRDGREKLFF.

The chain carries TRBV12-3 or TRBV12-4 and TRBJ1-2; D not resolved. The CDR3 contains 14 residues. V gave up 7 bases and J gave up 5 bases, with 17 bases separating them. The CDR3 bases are TGTGCCAGCAATCTCTCCCCAGGATCTTATGGCTACACCTTC. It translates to CASNLSPGSYGYTF.